Listed here are 5 T cell receptor beta chains from one sample, sequenced in a study of CD8 T cells in Susac syndrome. Random hexamers were used to reverse transcribe an amount of about 0.45 to 1 ug RNA. TCRdb re-called the immunoSEQ multiplex PCR reads with MiXCR, one entry per CDR3 protein. Among about 120,000 distinct CDR3 sequences listed, approximately 91% were seen once. The source material was CD4+ T cells from PBMCs. Every receptor here comes from a human donor in good health.

This clonotype was observed a handful of times. The rearrangement links TRBV6-5 to TRBJ2-7; 7 bases are shared with TRBD1. From germline, CDR1 is MNHEY and CDR2 SVGAGI. The CDR3 sequence is 14 residues long. Unmatched junction bases numbered 3, after V lost 2 bases and J lost 2 bases. The CDR3 bases are TGTGCCAGCAGTTACGGTGGGACAGCCTACGAGCAGTACTTC. It encodes CASSYGGTAYEQYF.

This CDR3 reads CASSLNWSYEQYF. The CDR3 DNA sequence: TGTGCCAGCAGCTTAAATTGGTCCTACGAGCAGTACTTC. This chain connects TRBV7-2 to TRBJ2-7, with D unclear. There are 13 residues in the CDR3. Germline loops: CDR1 SGHTA, CDR2 FQGNSA. With 2 bases removed from V and 1 base from J, the gap between germline ends came to 6 bases. Variable domain in full (rest from reference TRBV7-2 and TRBJ2-7): GAGVSQSPSNKVTEKGKDVELRCDPISGHTALYWYRQSLGQGLEFLIYFQGNSAPDKSGLPSDRFSAERTGGSVSTLTIQRTQQEDSAVYLCASSLNWSYEQYFGPGTRLTVT.

The J gene is TRBJ1-2, the V gene TRBV25-1; no clear D gene. Trimming stripped 5 bases from V and 0 bases from J, with 7 bases between. CDR1 MGHDK and CDR2 SYGVNS come from the germline V gene. The CDR3 sequence is 13 residues long. The CDR3, as DNA: TGTGCCAGCAGTTCTCCCGCTAACTATGGCTACACCTTC. Protein: CASSSPANYGYTF.

The CDR3 reads CASSQAPTQPGELFF. The CDR3 coding sequence is TGCGCCAGCAGCCAAGCCCCCACCCAACCCGGGGAGCTGTTTTTT. The genes are TRBV4-3 and TRBJ2-2; D is uncertain. Germline assignment: CDR1 LGHNA and CDR2 YSLEER. The germline V and J ends were trimmed by 1 base and 6 bases, with 12 bases remaining between them. This CDR3 is 15 amino acids long.

The table lists this clonotype with a count of one. The rearrangement joins TRBV2 to TRBJ2-7; 8 bases are a match to TRBD2. With V trimmed by 1 base and J by 4 bases, 6 bases remained unmatched. CDR1 and CDR2 from the germline V gene are SNHLY and FYNNEI. This CDR3 is 15 amino acids long. CDR3 nucleotide sequence: TGTGCCAGCAGTGAAGAGGGGACTAGTGAGTACGAGCAGTACTTC. Protein: CASSEEGTSEYEQYF.